Listed here are 23 T cell receptor beta chains from one sample, sequenced in a study of control samples from healthy donors and cancer patients (dated by TCRdb to about 2020). Library preparation employed the immunoSEQ multiplex PCR assay. TCRdb obtained this table from immuneACCESS and retained in-frame rearrangements with V and J assigned. These tables miss some clones; where compared with another copy, unresolved V genes account for less than half of the shortfall, and the remainder is unexplained. The sample profile shows about 89,000 clones; 85% of them were found once. The leading ten clones occupy around 2.1% of the sample. Source material: blood. Every receptor here comes from a woman aged 40 to 55 in good health.

The chain uses TRBV20-1 and TRBJ2-7; no firm D call. The CDR3 spans 14 residues. Per germline, CDR1 DFQATT and CDR2 SNEGSKA (reference sequence). With 3 bases removed from V and 1 base from J, the gap between germline ends came to 13 bases. The CDR3 nucleotides are TGCAGTGCTAGTACGTTTGGCATGTCCTACGAGCAGTACTTC. Amino acid sequence: CSASTFGMSYEQYF.

The CDR3 DNA is TGTGCCAGCCGTGGGGCAGCTAACTATGGCTACACCTTC. Translation gives CASRGAANYGYTF. The chain combines TRBV18 with TRBJ1-2; possibly TRBD1 for D (5 bases). The CDR3 is 13 amino acids. V lost 8 bases and J lost 0, with 10 bases in between. Germline V CDR1 and CDR2: KGHSH, LQKENI. The full variable domain, completed using reference TRBV18 and TRBJ1-2, is NAGVMQNPRHLVRRRGQEARLRCSPMKGHSHVYWYRQLPEEGLKFMVYLQKENIIDESGMPKERFSAEFPKEGPSILRIQQVVRGDSAAYFCASRGAANYGYTFGSGTRLTVV.

The chain links TRBV5-4 to TRBJ2-1, with 11 bases lining up with TRBD1. J lost 5 bases, V lost 0 bases, and 1 base had no gene match. The CDR3 totals 15 residues. The germline CDR1 and CDR2 sequences are SGHNT and YYREEE (reference sequence). The CDR3 region is CASSLGDRGDNEQFF. The CDR3 DNA reads TGTGCCAGCAGCTTGGGGGACAGGGGGGACAATGAGCAGTTCTTC.

This rearrangement joins TRBV5-1 to TRBJ2-7; D unclear. The V gene's germline CDR1 is SGHRS and CDR2 YFSETQ. Trimming removed 0 bases at V and 2 bases at J, with 9 bases between. CDR3 size: 14 residues. The CDR3 region has the DNA TGCGCCAGCAGCTTGGAGGCCCAAGCCTACGAGCAGTACTTC. Its translation: CASSLEAQAYEQYF.

The gene calls are TRBV19 and TRBJ1-2, with D maybe TRBD1 (5 bases). CDR3 length equals 16 residues. With 5 bases removed from V and 0 bases from J, the gap between germline ends came to 16 bases. Germline values: CDR1 LNHDA, CDR2 SQIVND (reference sequence). CDR3 bases: TGTGCCAGTAGTTCATCCGGGACGGAAACTAACTATGGCTACACCTTC. It specifies CASSSSGTETNYGYTF.

The V call is TRBV11-1, the J call TRBJ2-3; 8 bases agree with TRBD1. From germline, CDR1 is SGHAT and CDR2 FQDESV (reference sequence). After removal of 5 bases from V and 1 base from J, the junction contained 5 bases not matched to a gene. The CDR3 extends over 15 amino acids. This chain's CDR3 is CASSQQGVGTDTQYF. CDR3 in DNA: TGTGCCAGCAGCCAACAGGGGGTGGGCACAGATACGCAGTATTTT.

The CDR3 sequence: CSASDESREKLFF. DNA of the CDR3: TGCAGTGCTAGTGATGAGTCTCGCGAAAAACTGTTTTTT. The chain couples TRBV20-1 to TRBJ1-4; D is undetermined. The CDR3 spans 13 residues. Germline loops: CDR1 DFQATT, CDR2 SNEGSKA (reference sequence). The V end was cut by 3 bases, the J end by 8 bases, with 13 bases between.

In the case of this clone: An end of the junction does not agree with germline; a read error may underlie this. This chain joins TRBV4-1 and TRBJ2-3; 10 nucleotides line up with TRBD2. The CDR3 is 16 amino acids. The germline gives CDR1 MGHRA, CDR2 YSYEKL. The CDR3 loop is CASSQTGNSGGLRKLF. CDR3 coding DNA: TGCGCCAGCAGCCAGACTGGTAATAGCGGGGGGCTCCGAAAACTGTTT.

The rearrangement links TRBV24-1 to TRBJ2-5; possible D gene TRBD1, 7 bases. Germline V CDR1 and CDR2: KGHDR, SFDVKD. The CDR3 runs to 16 residues. Trimming removed 3 bases from V and 4 bases from J, with 17 bases in between. Here the CDR3 DNA reads TGTGCCACCAGTGATCTAGTACAGGGGCGGGGAGAGACCCAGTACTTC. It codes for CATSDLVQGRGETQYF.

The table lists this clone with a few counts. This chain joins TRBV12-3 or TRBV12-4 and TRBJ1-1; a possible D gene is TRBD1 (6 bases). The CDR3 contains 13 residues. V lost 6 bases, J lost 5 bases, and 13 bases lay in between. CDR3 in amino acids: CASRVQGHTEAFF. The CDR3 nucleotides are TGTGCCAGCAGGGTTCAGGGGCATACTGAAGCTTTCTTT.

In this sample, this clone turned up a few times. This chain joins TRBV9 and TRBJ2-2; 13 bases agree with TRBD2. CDR1 is SGDLS and CDR2 is YYNGEE in the germline V gene. The length of the CDR3 is 16 residues. V lost 4 bases, J lost 8 bases, and 8 bases stayed unmatched. DNA of the CDR3: TGTGCCAGCAGCCCCCCCGGGACTAGCGGGACGGGGGAGCTGTTTTTT. This codes for CASSPPGTSGTGELFF.

This clone has a handful of counts. V is TRBV7-8 and J is TRBJ1-1; D is uncertain. Trimming cost V 2 bases and J 3 bases, with 13 bases left between them. CDR3 length: 15 amino acids. Germline V gene lookup returns CDR1 SGHVS and CDR2 FQNEAQ. CDR3 region: CASSLSPTMDTEAFF. The DNA for the CDR3 is TGTGCCAGCAGCTTATCCCCGACGATGGACACTGAAGCTTTCTTT. The complete variable domain, with remaining parts taken from reference TRBV7-8 and TRBJ1-1, reads GAGVSQSPRYKVAKRGQDVALRCDPISGHVSLFWYQQALGQGPEFLTYFQNEAQLDKSGLPSDRFFAERPEGSVSTLKIQRTQQEDSAVYLCASSLSPTMDTEAFFGQGTRLTVV.

The chain couples TRBV5-1 to TRBJ2-1; 7 bases agree with TRBD1. The length of the CDR3 is 15 residues. Trimming removed 0 bases from V and 3 bases from J; junction bases left unmatched: 3. From germline, CDR1 is SGHRS and CDR2 YFSETQ. The CDR3 reads CASSLGDRVYNEQFF. CDR3 sequence (DNA): TGCGCCAGCAGCTTGGGAGACAGGGTCTACAATGAGCAGTTCTTC.

The chain has TRBV6-6 and TRBJ1-5; 7 bases map to TRBD1. CDR1 and CDR2 from the germline V gene are MNHNY and SVGAGI (reference sequence). The CDR3 is 15 residues long. Trimming at V came to 6 bases and at J to 5 bases, leaving 10 bases not matched to a gene. CDR3 sequence reads: CASRRGQGVDQPQHF. The CDR3 bases are TGTGCCAGCAGAAGGGGCCAGGGGGTGGATCAGCCCCAGCATTTT.

This clone showed up just a few times. V is TRBV5-5 and J is TRBJ2-5; D is undetermined. Germline CDR1 and CDR2: SGHKS and YYEKEE (reference sequence). The ends were cut back, 0 bases at V and 3 bases at J, with 6 bases in the middle. There are 13 residues in the CDR3. The DNA for the CDR3 is TGTGCCAGCAGCTTGGCCAAGGAAGAGACCCAGTACTTC. Encoded protein: CASSLAKEETQYF.

This clone has a single count. The chain links TRBV11-3 to TRBJ1-3, with 7 bases matching TRBD1. This CDR3 is 15 amino acids long. Germline V gene sequence: CDR1 SGHNT, CDR2 YENEEA. J gave up 2 bases and V 8 bases, and 9 bases lay outside the gene matches. CDR3 nucleotide sequence: TGTGCCAGCGCCGAGACAGGGCACCCTGGAAACACCATATATTTT. The encoded protein is CASAETGHPGNTIYF.

The chain recombines TRBV7-9 with TRBJ2-5; D may be TRBD1 (6 bases). Trimming left V 4 bases short and J 3 bases short, with 15 bases between. CDR1 is SEHNR, CDR2 FQNEAQ, per germline (reference sequence). The CDR3 runs 15 residues. The CDR3 region is CASSSKQGVEETQYF. The CDR3 DNA reads TGTGCCAGCAGCTCAAAACAGGGAGTGGAAGAGACCCAGTACTTC.

This rearrangement joins TRBV5-6 to TRBJ2-7, with 10 positions matching TRBD1. Germline CDR1 and CDR2: SGHDT and YYEEEE. CDR3 size: 17 residues. J gave up 5 bases and V 0 bases, and 11 bases lay outside the gene matches. The CDR3 spells CASSLGPRRTGGNEQYF. The CDR3 nucleotides read TGTGCCAGCAGCTTGGGCCCCCGGAGGACAGGGGGTAACGAGCAGTACTTC.

The chain couples TRBV10-2 to TRBJ1-1; D remains unclear. CDR3 length: 17 residues. The germline CDR1 and CDR2 sequences are WSHSY and SAAADI. With 2 bases removed from V and 2 bases from J, the gap between germline ends came to 18 bases. The CDR3 coding sequence is TGCGCCAGCAGTGAGAAAAAGAGCCCCGGGAAAAACACTGAAGCTTTCTTT. It translates to CASSEKKSPGKNTEAFF.

The rearrangement joins TRBV24-1 to TRBJ2-1; D is unresolved. The V end lost 4 bases, the J end lost 6 bases, and 12 bases lay between the germline ends. The germline gives CDR1 KGHDR, CDR2 SFDVKD. CDR3 length: 14 amino acids. The CDR3 is CATSDSARRNEQFF. DNA for the CDR3: TGTGCCACCAGTGACTCGGCCCGGCGCAATGAGCAGTTCTTC.

The chain employs TRBV12-3 or TRBV12-4 and TRBJ1-5; D is unresolved. V was clipped by 3 bases and J by 5 bases, with 8 bases between them. The length of the CDR3 is 13 residues. DNA for the CDR3: TGTGCCAGCAGTTTGTTTCACGATCAGCCCCAGCATTTT. It codes for CASSLFHDQPQHF.

This chain connects TRBV7-9 to TRBJ1-2; 12 positions match TRBD1. CDR1 is SEHNR, CDR2 FQNEAQ, per germline (reference sequence). V lost 3 bases and J lost 6; bases outside the gene matches: 5. The CDR3 has 15 amino acids. CDR3 sequence (DNA): TGTGCCAGCAGCTTGCGGGACAGGGGGCATGATGGCTACACCTTC. It specifies CASSLRDRGHDGYTF.

The rearrangement uses TRBV6-2 or TRBV6-3 and TRBJ1-2; 10 nucleotides line up with TRBD1. Germline V gene data show CDR1 as MNHEY and CDR2 as SVGEGT. V lost 4 bases to trimming and J lost 7 bases; unmatched junction nucleotides: 3. CDR3 size: 13 residues. CDR3 in amino acids: CASSWDRGGGYTF. The CDR3 DNA reads TGTGCCAGCAGTTGGGACAGGGGAGGTGGCTACACCTTC.